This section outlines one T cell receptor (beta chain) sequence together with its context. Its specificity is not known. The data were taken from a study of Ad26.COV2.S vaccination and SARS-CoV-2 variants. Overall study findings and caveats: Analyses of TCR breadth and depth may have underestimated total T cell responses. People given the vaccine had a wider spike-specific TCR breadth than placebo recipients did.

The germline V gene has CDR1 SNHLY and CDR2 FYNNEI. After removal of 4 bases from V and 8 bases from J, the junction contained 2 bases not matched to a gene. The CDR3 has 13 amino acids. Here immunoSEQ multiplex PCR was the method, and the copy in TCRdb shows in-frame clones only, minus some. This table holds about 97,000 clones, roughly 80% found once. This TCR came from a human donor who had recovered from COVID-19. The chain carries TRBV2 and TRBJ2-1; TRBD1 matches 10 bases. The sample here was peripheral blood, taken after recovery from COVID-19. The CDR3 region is CASSGQGAYEQFF. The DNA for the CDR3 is TGTGCCAGCAGTGGACAGGGGGCTTATGAGCAGTTCTTC.